This T cell receptor (beta chain) was profiled in a study of early stage breast cancer tumors. Study in general: The ER+/PR+/HER2- tumors included roughly eight ductal and a few lobular carcinomas. Samples were sequenced at about 9.7-fold average coverage. Broader study findings: Tumors had roughly 2.3-fold higher T cell density and higher clonality than adjacent normal breast tissue.

As concerns this clone: Its antigen is not known.

Method: immunoSEQ multiplex PCR; TCRdb's copy keeps in-frame clones and lacks some. The sample contains 50,000 to 75,000 clones, 65% to 80% of which appear only once. The germline V and J ends were trimmed by 6 bases and 3 bases, with 6 bases remaining between them. The CDR3 length is 12 residues. Germline V gene data show CDR1 as ENHRY and CDR2 as SYGVKD. The origin of this receptor is a person in their thirties with breast cancer. The sample comprised blood. The V gene is TRBV10-3, the J gene TRBJ2-1; D may be TRBD1 (6 bases). CDR3 residues: CAIRDSYNEQFF. CDR3 nucleotide sequence: TGTGCCATCAGGGACAGCTACAATGAGCAGTTCTTC.